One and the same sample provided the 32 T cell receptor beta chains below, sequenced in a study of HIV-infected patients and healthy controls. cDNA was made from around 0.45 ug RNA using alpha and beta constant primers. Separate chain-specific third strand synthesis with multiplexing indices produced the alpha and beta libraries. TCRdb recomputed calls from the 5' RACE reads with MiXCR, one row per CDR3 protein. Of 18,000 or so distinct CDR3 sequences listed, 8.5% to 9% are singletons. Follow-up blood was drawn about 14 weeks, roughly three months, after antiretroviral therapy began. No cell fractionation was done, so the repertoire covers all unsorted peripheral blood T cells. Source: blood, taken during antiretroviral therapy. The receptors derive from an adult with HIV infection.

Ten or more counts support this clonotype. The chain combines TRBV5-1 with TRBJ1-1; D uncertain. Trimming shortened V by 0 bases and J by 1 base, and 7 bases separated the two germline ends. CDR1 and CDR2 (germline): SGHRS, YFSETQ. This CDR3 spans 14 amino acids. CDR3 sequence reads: CASSLDQENTEAFF. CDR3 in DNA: TGCGCCAGCAGCTTGGATCAGGAGAACACTGAAGCTTTCTTT. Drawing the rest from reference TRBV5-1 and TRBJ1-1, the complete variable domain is KAGVTQTPRYLIKTRGQQVTLSCSPISGHRSVSWYQQTPGQGLQFLFEYFSETQRNKGNFPGRFSGRQFSNSRSEMNVSTLELGDSALYLCASSLDQENTEAFFGQGTRLTVV.

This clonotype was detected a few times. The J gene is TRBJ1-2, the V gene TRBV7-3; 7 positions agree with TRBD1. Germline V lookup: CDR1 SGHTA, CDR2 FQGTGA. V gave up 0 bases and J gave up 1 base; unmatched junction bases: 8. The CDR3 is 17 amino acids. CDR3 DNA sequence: TGTGCCAGCAGCTTAACCCCCGGGACAGCGAATAACTATGGCTACACCTTC. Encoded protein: CASSLTPGTANNYGYTF.

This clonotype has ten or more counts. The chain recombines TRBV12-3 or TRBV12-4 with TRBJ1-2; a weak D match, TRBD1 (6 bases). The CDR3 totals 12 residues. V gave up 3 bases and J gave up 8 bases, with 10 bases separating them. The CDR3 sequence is CASSFNRAGYTF. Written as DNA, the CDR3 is TGTGCCAGCAGTTTCAACAGGGCCGGCTACACCTTC.

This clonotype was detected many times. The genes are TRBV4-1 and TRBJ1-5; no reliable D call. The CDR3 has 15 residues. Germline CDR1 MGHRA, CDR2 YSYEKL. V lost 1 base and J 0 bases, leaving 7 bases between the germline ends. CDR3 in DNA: TGCGCCAGCAGCCAAGTAAGCTATAGCAATCAGCCCCAGCATTTT. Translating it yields CASSQVSYSNQPQHF.

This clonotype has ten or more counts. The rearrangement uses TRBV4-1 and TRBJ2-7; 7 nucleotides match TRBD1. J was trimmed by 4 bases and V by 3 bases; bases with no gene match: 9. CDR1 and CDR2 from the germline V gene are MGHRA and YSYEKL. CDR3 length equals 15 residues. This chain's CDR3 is CASSQSYQQGYEQYF. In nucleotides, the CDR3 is TGCGCCAGCAGCCAGTCTTACCAACAGGGGTACGAGCAGTACTTC.

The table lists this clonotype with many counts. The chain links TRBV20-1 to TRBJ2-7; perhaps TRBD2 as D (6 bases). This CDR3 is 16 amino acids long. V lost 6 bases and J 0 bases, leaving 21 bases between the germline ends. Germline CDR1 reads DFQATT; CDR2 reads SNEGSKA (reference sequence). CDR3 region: CSAEGVFGGDSYEQYF. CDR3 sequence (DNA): TGCAGTGCAGAAGGGGTTTTTGGCGGGGACTCCTACGAGCAGTACTTC.

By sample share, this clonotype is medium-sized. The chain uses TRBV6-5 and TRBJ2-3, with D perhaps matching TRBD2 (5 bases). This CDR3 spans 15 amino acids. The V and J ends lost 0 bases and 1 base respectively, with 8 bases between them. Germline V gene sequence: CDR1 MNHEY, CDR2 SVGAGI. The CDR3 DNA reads TGTGCCAGCAGTTACTCGGCCGGGGGCACAGATACGCAGTATTTT. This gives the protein CASSYSAGGTDTQYF.

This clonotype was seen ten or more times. This chain's CDR3 is CASSALQGAGANVLTF. CDR3 coding DNA: TGTGCCAGCAGTGCGCTACAGGGGGCTGGGGCCAACGTCCTGACTTTC. V and J are TRBV6-2 or TRBV6-3 and TRBJ2-6, with 8 bases fitting TRBD1. The CDR3 covers 16 residues. Germline V gene data show CDR1 as MNHEY and CDR2 as SVGEGT. The junction had 5 bases not matched to a gene; V was cut back by 5 bases and J by 2 bases.

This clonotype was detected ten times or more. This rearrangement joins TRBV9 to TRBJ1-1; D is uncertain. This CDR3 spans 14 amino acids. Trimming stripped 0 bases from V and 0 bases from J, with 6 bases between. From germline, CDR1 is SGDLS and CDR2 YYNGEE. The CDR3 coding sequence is TGTGCCAGCAGCGTAGGGCTGATGAACACTGAAGCTTTCTTT. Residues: CASSVGLMNTEAFF.

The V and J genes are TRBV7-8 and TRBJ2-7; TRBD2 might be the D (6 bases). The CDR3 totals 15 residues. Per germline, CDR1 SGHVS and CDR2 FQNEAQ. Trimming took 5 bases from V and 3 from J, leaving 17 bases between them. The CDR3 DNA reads TGTGCCAGCAGCAAGCCCGGGACTCGCAACTACGAGCAGTACTTC. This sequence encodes CASSKPGTRNYEQYF.

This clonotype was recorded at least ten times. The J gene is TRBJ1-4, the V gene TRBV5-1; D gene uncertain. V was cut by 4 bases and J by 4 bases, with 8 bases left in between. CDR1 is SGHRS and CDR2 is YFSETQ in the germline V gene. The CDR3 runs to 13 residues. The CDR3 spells CASSRALNEKLFF. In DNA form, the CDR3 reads TGCGCCAGCAGCAGGGCTCTTAATGAAAAACTGTTTTTT.

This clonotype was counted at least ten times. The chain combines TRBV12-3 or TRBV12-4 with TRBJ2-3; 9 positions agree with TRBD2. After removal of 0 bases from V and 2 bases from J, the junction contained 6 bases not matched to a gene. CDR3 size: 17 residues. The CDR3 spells CASSLALLAGYTDTQYF. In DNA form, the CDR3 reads TGTGCCAGCAGTTTAGCGCTTCTAGCGGGGTACACAGATACGCAGTATTTT.

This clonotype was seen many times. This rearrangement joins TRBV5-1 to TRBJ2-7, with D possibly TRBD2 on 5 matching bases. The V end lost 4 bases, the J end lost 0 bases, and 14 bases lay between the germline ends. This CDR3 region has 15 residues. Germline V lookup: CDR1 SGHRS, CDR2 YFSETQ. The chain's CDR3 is CASSDGRGSSYEQYF. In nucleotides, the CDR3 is TGCGCCAGCAGCGACGGGCGAGGGAGCTCCTACGAGCAGTACTTC.

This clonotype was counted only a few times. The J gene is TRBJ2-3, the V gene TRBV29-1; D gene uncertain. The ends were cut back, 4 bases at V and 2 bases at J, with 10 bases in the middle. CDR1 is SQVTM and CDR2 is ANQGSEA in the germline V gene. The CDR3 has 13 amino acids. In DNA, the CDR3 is TGCAGCGTTGGTCTAGGTTTCACAGATACGCAGTATTTT. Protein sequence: CSVGLGFTDTQYF.

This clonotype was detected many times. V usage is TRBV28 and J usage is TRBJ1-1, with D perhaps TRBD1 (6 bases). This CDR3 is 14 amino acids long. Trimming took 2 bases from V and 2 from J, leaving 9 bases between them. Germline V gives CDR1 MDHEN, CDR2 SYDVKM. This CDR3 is CASSLARGNTEAFF. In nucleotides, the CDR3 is TGTGCCAGCAGTTTAGCCAGGGGAAACACTGAAGCTTTCTTT.

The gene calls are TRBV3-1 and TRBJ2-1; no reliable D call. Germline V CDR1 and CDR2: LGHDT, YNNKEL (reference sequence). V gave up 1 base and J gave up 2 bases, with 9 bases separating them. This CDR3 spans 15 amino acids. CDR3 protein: CASSQVQSPYNEQFF. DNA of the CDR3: TGTGCCAGCAGCCAAGTCCAGTCGCCCTACAATGAGCAGTTCTTC.

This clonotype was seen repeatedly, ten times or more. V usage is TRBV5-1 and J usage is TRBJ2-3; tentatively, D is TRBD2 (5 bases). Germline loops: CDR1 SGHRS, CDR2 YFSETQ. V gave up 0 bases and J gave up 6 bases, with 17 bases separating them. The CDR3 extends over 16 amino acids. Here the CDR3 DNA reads TGCGCCAGCAGCTTGGGAGTAGCTCCGACGGGGGATACGCAGTATTTT. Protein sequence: CASSLGVAPTGDTQYF.

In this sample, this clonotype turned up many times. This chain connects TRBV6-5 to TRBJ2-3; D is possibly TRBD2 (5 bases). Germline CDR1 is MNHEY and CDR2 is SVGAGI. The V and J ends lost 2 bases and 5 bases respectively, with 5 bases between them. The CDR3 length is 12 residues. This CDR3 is CASSYSGDTQYF. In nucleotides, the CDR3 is TGTGCCAGCAGTTACAGCGGAGATACGCAGTATTTT.

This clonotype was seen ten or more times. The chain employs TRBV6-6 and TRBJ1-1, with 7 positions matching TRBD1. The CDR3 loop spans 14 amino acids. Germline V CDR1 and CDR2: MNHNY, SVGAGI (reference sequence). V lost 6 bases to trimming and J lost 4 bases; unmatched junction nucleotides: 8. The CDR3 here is CASSLQGMSTEAFF. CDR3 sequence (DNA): TGTGCCAGCAGCTTACAGGGGATGAGCACTGAAGCTTTCTTT.

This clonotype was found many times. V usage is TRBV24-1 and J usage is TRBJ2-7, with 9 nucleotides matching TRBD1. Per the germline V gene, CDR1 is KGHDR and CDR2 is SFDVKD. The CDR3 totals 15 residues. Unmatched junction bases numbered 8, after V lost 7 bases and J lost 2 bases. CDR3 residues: CATSSRDRAAYEQYF. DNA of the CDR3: TGTGCCACCAGCAGCCGGGACAGGGCGGCCTACGAGCAGTACTTC.

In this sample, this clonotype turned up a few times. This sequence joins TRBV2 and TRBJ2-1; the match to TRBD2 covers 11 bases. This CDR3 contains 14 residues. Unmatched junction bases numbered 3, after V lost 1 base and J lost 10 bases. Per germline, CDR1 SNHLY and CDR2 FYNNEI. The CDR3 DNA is TGTGCCAGCAGTGAAGGACTAGCGGGGAACGAGCAGTTCTTC. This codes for CASSEGLAGNEQFF.

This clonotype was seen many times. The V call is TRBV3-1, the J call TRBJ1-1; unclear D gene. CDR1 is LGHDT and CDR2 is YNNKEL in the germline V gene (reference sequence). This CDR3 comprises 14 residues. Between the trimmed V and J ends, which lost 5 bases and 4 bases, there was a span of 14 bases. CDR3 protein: CASSTILTGTEAFF. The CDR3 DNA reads TGTGCCAGCAGCACCATCCTGACGGGCACTGAAGCTTTCTTT.

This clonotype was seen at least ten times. Here the CDR3 DNA reads TGTGCCAGCAGCCCAAATGAGGGGAACCAAGAGACCCAGTACTTC. This codes for CASSPNEGNQETQYF. The chain joins TRBV9 to TRBJ2-5; D possibly uses TRBD1 or TRBD2 (5 bases each). The germline CDR1 and CDR2 sequences are SGDLS and YYNGEE. Trimming removed 4 bases at V and 0 bases at J, with 13 bases between. The CDR3 covers 15 residues.

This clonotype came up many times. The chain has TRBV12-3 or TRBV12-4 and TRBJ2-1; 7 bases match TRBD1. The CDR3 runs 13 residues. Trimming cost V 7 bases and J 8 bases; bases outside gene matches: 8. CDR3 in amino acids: CASTLNTGDEQFF. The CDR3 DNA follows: TGTGCCAGCACCCTTAATACAGGGGATGAGCAGTTCTTC.

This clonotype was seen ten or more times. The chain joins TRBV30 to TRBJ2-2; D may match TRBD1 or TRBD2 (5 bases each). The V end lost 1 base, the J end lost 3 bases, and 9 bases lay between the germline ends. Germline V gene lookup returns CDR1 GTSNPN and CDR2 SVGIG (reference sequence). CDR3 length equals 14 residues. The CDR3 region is CAWSEGPYTGELFF. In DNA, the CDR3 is TGTGCCTGGAGTGAGGGACCGTACACCGGGGAGCTGTTTTTT.

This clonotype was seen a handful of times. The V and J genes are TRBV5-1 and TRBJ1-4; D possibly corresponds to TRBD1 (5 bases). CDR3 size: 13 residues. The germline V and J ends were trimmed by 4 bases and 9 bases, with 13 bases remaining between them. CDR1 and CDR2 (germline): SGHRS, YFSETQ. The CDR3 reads CASSREEGKKLFF. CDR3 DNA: TGCGCCAGCAGCCGAGAAGAGGGGAAAAAACTGTTTTTT.

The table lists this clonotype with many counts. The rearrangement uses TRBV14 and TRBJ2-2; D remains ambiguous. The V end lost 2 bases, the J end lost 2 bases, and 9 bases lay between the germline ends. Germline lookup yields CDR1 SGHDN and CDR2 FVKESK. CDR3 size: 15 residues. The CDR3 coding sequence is TGTGCCAGCAGCCAACCCGACGAAAACACCGGGGAGCTGTTTTTT. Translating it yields CASSQPDENTGELFF.

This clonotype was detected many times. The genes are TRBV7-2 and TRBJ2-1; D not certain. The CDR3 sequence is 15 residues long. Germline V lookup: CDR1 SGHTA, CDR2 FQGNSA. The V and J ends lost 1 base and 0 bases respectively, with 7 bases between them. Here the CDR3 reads CASSLDYSSYNEQFF. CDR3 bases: TGTGCCAGCAGCTTAGATTACAGCTCCTACAATGAGCAGTTCTTC.

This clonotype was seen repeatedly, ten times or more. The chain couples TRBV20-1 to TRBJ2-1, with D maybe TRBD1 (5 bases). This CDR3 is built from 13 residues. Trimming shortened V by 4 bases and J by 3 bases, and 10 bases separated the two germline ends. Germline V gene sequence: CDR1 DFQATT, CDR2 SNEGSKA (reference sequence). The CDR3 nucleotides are TGCAGTGCTATCAGGGCGGACTACAATGAGCAGTTCTTC. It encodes CSAIRADYNEQFF.

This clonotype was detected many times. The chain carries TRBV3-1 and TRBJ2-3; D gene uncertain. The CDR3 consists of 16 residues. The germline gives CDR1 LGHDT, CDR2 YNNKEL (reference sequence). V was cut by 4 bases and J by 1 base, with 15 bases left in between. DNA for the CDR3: TGTGCCAGCAGCCCGAAAGACGGTCCGGGCACAGATACGCAGTATTTT. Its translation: CASSPKDGPGTDTQYF.

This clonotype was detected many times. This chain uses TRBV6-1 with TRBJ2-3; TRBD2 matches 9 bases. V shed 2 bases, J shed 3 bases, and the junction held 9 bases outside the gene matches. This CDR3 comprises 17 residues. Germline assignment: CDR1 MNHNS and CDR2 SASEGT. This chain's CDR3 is CASSERGLAWLTDTQYF. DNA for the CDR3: TGTGCCAGCAGTGAACGGGGACTAGCCTGGCTAACAGATACGCAGTATTTT.

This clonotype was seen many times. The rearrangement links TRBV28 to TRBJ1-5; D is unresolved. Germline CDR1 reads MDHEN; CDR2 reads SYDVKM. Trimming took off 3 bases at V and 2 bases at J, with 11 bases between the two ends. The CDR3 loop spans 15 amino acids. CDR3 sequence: CASSFAVVGNQPQHF. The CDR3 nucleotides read TGTGCCAGCAGTTTCGCGGTGGTTGGCAATCAGCCCCAGCATTTT.